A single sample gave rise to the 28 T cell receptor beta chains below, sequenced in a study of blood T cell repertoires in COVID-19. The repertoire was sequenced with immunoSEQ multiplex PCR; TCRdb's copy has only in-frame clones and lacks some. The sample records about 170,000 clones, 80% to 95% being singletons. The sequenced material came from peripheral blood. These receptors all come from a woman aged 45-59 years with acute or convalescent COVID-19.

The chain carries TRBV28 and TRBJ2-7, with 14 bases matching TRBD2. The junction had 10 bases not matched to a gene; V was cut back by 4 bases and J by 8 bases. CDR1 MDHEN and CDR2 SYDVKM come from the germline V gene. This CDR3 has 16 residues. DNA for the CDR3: TGTGCCAGCAGTTCTCAGGGGACTAGCGGGAGTTCGCAGCAGTACTTC. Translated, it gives CASSSQGTSGSSQQYF.

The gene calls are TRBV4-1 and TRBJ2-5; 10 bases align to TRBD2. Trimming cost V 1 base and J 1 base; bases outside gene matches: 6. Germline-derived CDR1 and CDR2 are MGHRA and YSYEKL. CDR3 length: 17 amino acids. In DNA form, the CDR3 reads TGCGCCAGCAGCCAAGCTAGCGGGAGTTGGATCCAAGAGACCCAGTACTTC. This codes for CASSQASGSWIQETQYF.

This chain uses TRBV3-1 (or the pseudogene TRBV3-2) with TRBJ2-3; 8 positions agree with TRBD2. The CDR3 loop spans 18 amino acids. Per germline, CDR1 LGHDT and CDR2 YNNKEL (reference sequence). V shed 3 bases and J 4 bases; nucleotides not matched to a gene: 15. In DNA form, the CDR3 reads TGTGCCAGCAGCCACCTACGCTCTAGCGGGCAGCTTCCAGATACGCAGTATTTT. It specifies CASSHLRSSGQLPDTQYF.

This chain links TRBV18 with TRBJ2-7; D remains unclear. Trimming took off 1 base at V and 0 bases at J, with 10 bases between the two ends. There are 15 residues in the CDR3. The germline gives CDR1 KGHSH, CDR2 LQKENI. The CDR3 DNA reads TGTGCCAGCTCACCACGAGGCGGAAGCTCCTACGAGCAGTACTTC. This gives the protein CASSPRGGSSYEQYF.

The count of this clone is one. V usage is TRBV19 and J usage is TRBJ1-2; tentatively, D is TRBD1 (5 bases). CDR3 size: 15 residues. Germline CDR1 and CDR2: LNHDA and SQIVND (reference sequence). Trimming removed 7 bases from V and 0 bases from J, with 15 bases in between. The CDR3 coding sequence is TGTGCCAGTAAACGTTACCGGGACTCTAACTATGGCTACACCTTC. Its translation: CASKRYRDSNYGYTF.

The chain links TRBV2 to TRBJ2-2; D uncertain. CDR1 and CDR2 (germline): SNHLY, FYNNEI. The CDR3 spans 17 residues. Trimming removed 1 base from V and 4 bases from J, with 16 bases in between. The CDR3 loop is CASSEEQTGRGTGELFF. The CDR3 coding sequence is TGTGCCAGCAGTGAAGAGCAGACGGGTCGCGGCACCGGGGAGCTGTTTTTT.

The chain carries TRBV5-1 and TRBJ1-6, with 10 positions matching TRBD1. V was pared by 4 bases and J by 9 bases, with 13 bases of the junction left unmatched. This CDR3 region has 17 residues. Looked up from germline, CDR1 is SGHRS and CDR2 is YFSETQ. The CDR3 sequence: CASSVRQGAASGSPLHF. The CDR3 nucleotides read TGCGCCAGCAGCGTGAGACAGGGGGCCGCGTCAGGTTCACCCCTCCACTTT.

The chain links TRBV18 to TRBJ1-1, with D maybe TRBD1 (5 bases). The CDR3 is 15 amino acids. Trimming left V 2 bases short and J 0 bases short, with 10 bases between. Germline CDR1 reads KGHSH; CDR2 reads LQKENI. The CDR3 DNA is TGTGCCAGCTCACCAGGGCTGGGGCTGAACACTGAAGCTTTCTTT. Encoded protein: CASSPGLGLNTEAFF.

CDR3 residues: CASTNFPGTSNEQFF. In DNA, the CDR3 is TGTGCCAGCACCAATTTCCCCGGGACTAGCAATGAGCAGTTCTTC. J is TRBJ2-1 and V is TRBV7-2; 8 nucleotides line up with TRBD2. V was clipped by 7 bases and J by 6 bases; unmatched bases: 11. The CDR3 loop spans 15 amino acids. CDR1 is SGHTA, CDR2 FQGNSA, per germline.

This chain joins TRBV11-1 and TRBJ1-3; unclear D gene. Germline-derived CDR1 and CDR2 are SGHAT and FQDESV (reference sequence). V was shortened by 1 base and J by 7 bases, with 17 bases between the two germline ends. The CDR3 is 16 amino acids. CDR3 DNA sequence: TGTGCCAGCAGCTTAGATGGAGGAATTCTTTCGAACACCATATATTTT. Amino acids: CASSLDGGILSNTIYF.

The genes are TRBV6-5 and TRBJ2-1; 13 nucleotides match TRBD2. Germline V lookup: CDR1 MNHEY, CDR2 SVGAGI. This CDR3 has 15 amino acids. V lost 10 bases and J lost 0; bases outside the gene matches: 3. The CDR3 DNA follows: TGTGCCATCAGGACTAGCGGGAGCTCCTACAATGAGCAGTTCTTC. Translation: CAIRTSGSSYNEQFF.

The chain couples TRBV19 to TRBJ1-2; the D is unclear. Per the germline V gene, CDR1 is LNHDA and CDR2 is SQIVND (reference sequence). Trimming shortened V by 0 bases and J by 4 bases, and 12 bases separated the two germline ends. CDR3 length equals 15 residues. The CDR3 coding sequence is TGTGCCAGTAGTATAGACTACTTGGTTGGCTATGGCTACACCTTC. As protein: CASSIDYLVGYGYTF.

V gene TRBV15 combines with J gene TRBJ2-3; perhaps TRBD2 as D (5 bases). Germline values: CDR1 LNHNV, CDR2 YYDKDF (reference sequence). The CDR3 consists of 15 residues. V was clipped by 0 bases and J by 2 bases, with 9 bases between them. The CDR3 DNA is TGTGCCACCAGCAGAGAGGCGGGTTACACAGATACGCAGTATTTT. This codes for CATSREAGYTDTQYF. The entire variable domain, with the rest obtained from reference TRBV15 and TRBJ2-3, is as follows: DAMVIQNPRYQVTQFGKPVTLSCSQTLNHNVMYWYQQKSSQAPKLLFHYYDKDFNNEADTPDNFQSRRPNTSFCFLDIRSPGLGDTAMYLCATSREAGYTDTQYFGPGTRLTVL.

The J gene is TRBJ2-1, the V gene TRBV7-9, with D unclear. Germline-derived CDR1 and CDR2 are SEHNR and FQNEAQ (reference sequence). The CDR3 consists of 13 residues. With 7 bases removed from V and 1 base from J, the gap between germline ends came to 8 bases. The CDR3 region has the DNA TGTGCCAGCACGGAGAGTTCCTACAATGAGCAGTTCTTC. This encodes CASTESSYNEQFF.

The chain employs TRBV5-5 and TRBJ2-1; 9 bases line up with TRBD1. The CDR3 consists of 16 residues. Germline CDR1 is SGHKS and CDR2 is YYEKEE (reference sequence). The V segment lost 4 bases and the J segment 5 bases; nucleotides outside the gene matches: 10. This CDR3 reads CASSGGTGTGHNEQFF. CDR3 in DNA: TGTGCCAGCAGCGGGGGGACAGGGACAGGCCACAATGAGCAGTTCTTC.

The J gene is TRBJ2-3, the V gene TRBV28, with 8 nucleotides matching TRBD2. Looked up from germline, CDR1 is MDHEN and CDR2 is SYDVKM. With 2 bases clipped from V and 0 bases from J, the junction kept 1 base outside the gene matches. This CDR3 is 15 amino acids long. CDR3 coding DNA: TGTGCCAGCAGTTTAGCGGGGGGCAGCACAGATACGCAGTATTTT. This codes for CASSLAGGSTDTQYF.

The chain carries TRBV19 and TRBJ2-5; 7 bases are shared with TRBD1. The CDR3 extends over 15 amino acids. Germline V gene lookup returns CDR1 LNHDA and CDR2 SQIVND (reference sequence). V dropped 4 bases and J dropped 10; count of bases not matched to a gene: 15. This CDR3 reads CASSTEDRPGEGQYF. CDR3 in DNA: TGTGCCAGTAGTACCGAGGACAGGCCCGGAGAGGGCCAGTACTTC. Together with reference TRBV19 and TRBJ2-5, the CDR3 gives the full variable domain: DGGITQSPKYLFRKEGQNVTLSCEQNLNHDAMYWYRQDPGQGLRLIYYSQIVNDFQKGDIAEGYSVSREKKESFPLTVTSAQKNPTAFYLCASSTEDRPGEGQYFGPGTRLLVL.

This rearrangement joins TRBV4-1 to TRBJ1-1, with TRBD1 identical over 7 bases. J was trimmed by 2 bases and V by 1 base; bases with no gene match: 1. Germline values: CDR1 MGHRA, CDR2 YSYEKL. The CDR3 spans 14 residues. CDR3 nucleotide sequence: TGCGCCAGCAGCCAAGGAGGGGGCAACACTGAAGCTTTCTTT. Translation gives CASSQGGGNTEAFF.

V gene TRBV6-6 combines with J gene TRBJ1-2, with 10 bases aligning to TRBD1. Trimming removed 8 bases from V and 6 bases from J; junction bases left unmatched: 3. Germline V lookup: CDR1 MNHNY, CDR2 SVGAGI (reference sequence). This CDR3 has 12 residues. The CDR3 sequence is CASGDRGDGYTF. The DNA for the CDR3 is TGTGCCAGCGGGGACAGGGGAGATGGCTACACCTTC.

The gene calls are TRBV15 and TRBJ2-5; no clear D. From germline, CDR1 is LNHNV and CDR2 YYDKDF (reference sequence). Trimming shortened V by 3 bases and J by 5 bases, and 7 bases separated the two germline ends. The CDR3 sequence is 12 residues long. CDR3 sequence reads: CATSSSWETQYF. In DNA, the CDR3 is TGTGCCACCAGCAGTAGCTGGGAGACCCAGTACTTC.

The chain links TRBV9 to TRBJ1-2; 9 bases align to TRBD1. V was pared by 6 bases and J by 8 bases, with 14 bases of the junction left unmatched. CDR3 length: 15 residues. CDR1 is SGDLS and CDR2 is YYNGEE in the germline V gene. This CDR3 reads CASTPAGQGGYGYTF. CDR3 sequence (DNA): TGTGCCAGCACCCCGGCGGGACAGGGAGGATACGGCTACACCTTC.

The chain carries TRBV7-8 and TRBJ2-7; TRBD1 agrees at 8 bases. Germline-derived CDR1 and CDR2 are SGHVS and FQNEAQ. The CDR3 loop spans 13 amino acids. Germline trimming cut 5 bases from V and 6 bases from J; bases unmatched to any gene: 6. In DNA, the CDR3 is TGTGCCAGCAGCATAGGGACAGGCCGCGAGCAGTACTTC. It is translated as CASSIGTGREQYF.

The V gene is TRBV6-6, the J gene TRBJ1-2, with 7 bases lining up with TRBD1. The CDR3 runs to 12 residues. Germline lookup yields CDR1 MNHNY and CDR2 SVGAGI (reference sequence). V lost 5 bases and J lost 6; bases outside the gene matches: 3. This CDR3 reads CASSPGGHGYTF. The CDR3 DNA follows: TGTGCCAGCAGTCCAGGGGGGCATGGCTACACCTTC.

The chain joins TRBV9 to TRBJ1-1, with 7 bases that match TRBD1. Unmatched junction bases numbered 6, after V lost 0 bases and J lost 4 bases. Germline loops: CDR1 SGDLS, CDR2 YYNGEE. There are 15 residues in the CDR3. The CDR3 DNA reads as TGTGCCAGCAGCGTAGTAGGGGGCGCGGGCACTGAAGCTTTCTTT. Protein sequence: CASSVVGGAGTEAFF. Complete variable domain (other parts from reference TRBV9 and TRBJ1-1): DSGVTQTPKHLITATGQRVTLRCSPRSGDLSVYWYQQSLDQGLQFLIQYYNGEERAKGNILERFSAQQFPDLHSELNLSSLELGDSALYFCASSVVGGAGTEAFFGQGTRLTVV.

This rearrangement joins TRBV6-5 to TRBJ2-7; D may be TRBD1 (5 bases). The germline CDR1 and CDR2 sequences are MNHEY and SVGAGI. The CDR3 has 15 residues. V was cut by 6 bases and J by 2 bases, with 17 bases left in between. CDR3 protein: CASRPTASAPYEQYF. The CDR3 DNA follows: TGTGCCAGCAGACCGACAGCAAGTGCGCCCTACGAGCAGTACTTC.

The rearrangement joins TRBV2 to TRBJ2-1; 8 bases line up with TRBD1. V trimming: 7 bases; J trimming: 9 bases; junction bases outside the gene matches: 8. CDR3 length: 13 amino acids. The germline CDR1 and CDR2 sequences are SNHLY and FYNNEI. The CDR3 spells CASNGQGSPEQFF. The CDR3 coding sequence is TGTGCCAGCAATGGACAGGGTTCCCCTGAGCAGTTCTTC.

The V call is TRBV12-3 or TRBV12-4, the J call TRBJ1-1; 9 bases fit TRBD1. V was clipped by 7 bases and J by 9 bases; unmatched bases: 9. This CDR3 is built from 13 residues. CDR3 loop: CASTLGQGQKAFF. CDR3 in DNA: TGTGCCAGCACCCTGGGACAGGGCCAAAAAGCTTTCTTT.

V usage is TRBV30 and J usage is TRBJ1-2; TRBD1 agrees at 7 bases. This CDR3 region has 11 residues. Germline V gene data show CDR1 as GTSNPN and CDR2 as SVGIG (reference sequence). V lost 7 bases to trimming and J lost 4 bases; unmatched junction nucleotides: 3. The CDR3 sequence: CAFTGAYGYTF. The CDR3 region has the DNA TGTGCCTTTACAGGGGCCTATGGCTACACCTTC.